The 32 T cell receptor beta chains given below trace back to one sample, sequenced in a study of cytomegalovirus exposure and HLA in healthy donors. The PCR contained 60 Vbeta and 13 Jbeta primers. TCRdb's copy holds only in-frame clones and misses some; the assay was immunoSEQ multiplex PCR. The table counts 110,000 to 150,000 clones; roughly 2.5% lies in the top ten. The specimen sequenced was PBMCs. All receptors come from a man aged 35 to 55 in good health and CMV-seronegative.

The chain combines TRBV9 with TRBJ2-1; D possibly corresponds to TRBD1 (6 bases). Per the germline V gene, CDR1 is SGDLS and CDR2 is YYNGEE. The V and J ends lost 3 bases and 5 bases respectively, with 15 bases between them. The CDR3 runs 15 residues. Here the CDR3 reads CASSASGDPNNEQFF. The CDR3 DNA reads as TGTGCCAGCAGCGCCTCAGGGGACCCTAACAATGAGCAGTTCTTC.

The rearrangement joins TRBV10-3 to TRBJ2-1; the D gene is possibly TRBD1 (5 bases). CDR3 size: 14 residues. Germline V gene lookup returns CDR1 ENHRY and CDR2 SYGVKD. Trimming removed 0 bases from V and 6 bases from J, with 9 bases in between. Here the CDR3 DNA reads TGTGCCATCAGTGAGTCGGGGCGGCCCAATGAGCAGTTCTTC. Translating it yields CAISESGRPNEQFF.

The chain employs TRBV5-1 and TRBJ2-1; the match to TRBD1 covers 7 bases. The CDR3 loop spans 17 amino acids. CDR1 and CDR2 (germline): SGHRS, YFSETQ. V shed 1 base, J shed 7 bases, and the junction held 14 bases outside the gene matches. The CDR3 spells CASSLTGTDTHVNEQFF. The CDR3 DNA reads TGCGCCAGCAGCTTGACCGGGACAGACACGCATGTGAATGAGCAGTTCTTC.

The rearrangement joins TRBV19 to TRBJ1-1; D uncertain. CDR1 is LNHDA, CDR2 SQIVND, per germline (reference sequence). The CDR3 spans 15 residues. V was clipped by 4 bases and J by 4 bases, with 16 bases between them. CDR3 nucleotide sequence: TGTGCCAGTAGTAAAGGCTCGCGGGGTGTCACTGAAGCTTTCTTT. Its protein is CASSKGSRGVTEAFF.

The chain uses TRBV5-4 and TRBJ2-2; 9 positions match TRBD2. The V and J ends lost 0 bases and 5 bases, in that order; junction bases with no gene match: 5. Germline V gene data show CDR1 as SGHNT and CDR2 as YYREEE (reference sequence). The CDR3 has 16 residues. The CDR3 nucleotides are TGTGCCAGCAGCTTGGCCAGGGCGGGGGGGACCGGGGAGCTGTTTTTT. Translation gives CASSLARAGGTGELFF.

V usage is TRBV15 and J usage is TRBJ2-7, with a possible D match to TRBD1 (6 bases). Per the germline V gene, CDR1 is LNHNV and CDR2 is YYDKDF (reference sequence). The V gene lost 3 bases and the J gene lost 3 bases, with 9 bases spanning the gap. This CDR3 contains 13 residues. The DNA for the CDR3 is TGTGCCACCAGCAGGGACAGAGTCTACGAGCAGTACTTC. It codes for CATSRDRVYEQYF.

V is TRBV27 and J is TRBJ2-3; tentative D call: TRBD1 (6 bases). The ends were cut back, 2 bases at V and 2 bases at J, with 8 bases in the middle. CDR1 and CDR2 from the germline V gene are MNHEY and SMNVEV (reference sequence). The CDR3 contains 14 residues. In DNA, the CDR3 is TGTGCCAGCAGTTTAAGGGACACCACAGATACGCAGTATTTT. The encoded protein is CASSLRDTTDTQYF.

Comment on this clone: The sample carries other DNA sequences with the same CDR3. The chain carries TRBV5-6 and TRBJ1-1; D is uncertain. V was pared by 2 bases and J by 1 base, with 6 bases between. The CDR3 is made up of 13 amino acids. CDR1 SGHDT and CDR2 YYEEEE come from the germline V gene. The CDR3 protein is CASSFGGNTEAFF. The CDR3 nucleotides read TGTGCCAGCAGCTTTGGAGGGAACACTGAAGCTTTCTTT.

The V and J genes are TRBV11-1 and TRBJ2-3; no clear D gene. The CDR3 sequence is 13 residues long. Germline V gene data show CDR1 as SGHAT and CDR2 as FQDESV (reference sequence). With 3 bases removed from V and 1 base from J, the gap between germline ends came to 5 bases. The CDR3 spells CASSLTGTDTQYF. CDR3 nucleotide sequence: TGTGCCAGCAGCTTGACTGGCACAGATACGCAGTATTTT.

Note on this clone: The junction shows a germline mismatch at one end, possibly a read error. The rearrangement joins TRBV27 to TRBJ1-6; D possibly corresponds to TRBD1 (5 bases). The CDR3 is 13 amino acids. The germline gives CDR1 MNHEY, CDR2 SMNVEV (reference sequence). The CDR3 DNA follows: TGTCCCAGCGGGGCAGTCTATAATTCACCCCTCCACTTT. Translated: CPSGAVYNSPLHF.

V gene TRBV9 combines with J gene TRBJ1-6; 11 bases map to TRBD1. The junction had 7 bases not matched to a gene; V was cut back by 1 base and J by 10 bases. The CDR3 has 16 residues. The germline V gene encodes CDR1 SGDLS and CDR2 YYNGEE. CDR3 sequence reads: CASSVSRDRGESPLHF. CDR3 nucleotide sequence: TGTGCCAGCAGCGTAAGTCGGGACAGGGGGGAATCACCCCTCCACTTT.

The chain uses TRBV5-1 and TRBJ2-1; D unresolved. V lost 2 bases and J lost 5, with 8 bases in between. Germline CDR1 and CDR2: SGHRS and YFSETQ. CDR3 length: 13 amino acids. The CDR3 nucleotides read TGCGCCAGCAGCTTACCGAACAACAATGAGCAGTTCTTC. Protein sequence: CASSLPNNNEQFF.

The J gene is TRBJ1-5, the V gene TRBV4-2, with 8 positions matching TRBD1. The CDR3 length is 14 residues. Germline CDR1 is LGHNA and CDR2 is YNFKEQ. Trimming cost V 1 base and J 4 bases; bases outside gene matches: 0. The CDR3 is CASSQGTGNQPQHF. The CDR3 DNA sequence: TGTGCCAGCAGCCAAGGGACAGGGAATCAGCCCCAGCATTTT.

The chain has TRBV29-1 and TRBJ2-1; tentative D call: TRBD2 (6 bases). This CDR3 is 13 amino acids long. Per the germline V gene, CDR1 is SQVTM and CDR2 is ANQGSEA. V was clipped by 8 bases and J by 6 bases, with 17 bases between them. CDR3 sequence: CSSWEARGNEQFF. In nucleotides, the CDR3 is TGCAGCTCTTGGGAGGCGAGGGGCAATGAGCAGTTCTTC.

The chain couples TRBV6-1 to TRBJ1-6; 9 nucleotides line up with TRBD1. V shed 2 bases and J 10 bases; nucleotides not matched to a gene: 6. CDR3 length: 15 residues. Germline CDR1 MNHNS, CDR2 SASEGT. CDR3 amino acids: CASSEPDRGNSPLHF. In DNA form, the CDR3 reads TGTGCCAGCAGTGAACCGGACAGGGGTAACTCACCCCTCCACTTT.

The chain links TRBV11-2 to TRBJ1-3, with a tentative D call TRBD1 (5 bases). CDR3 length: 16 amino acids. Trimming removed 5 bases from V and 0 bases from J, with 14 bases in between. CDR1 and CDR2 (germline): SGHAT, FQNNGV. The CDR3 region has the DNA TGTGCCAGCAGCGTCACTCAGGGCAACTCTGGAAACACCATATATTTT. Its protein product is CASSVTQGNSGNTIYF.

The CDR3 protein is CASSKASLIQGQETQYF. For the CDR3, the DNA is TGTGCCAGCAGCAAAGCCTCGTTAATACAGGGGCAAGAGACCCAGTACTTC. This chain connects TRBV21-1 to TRBJ2-5; the table assigns TRBD1, which was not confirmed against the DNA. TRBV21-1 is shown as a pseudogene. The CDR3 has 17 amino acids.

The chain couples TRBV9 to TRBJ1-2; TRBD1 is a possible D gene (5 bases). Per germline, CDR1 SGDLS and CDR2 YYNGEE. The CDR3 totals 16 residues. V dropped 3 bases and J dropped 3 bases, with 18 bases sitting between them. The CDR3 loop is CASSESPTARDYGYTF. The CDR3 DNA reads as TGTGCCAGCAGCGAAAGCCCGACAGCCAGAGACTATGGCTACACCTTC.

The CDR3 region has the DNA TGTGCCAGCAGCCAAGATTGGGCGTCTAATGAAAAACTGTTTTTT. Protein sequence: CASSQDWASNEKLFF. The chain recombines TRBV4-2 with TRBJ1-4, with no clear D. CDR1 LGHNA and CDR2 YNFKEQ come from the germline V gene. Between the trimmed V and J ends, which lost 0 bases and 3 bases, there was a span of 8 bases. The CDR3 sequence is 15 residues long.

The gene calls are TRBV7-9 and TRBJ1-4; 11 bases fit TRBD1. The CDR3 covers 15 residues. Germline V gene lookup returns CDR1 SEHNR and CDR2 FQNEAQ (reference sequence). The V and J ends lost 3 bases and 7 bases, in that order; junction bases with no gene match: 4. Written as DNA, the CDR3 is TGTGCCAGCAGCTTGGGACAGGGGGGAGTTGAAAAACTGTTTTTT. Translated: CASSLGQGGVEKLFF.

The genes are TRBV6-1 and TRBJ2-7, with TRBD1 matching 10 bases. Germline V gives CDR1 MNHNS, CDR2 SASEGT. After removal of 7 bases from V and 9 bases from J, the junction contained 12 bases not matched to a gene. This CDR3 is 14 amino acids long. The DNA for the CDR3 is TGTGCCAGCATACTCGACAGGGGGCAGACCAGGCAGTACTTC. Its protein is CASILDRGQTRQYF.

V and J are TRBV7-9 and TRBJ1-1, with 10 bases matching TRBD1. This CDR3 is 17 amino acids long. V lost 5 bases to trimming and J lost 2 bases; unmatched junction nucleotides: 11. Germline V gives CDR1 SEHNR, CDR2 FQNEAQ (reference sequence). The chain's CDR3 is CASSPILGTGANTEAFF. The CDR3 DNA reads TGTGCCAGCAGCCCAATATTAGGGACAGGGGCAAACACTGAAGCTTTCTTT.

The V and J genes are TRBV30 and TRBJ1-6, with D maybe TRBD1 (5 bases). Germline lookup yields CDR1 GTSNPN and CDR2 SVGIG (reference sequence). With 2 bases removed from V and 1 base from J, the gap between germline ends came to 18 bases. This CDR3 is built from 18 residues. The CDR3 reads CAWSLAGRNDSYNSPLHF. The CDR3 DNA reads TGTGCCTGGAGTCTTGCAGGGAGGAACGATTCCTATAATTCACCCCTCCACTTT.

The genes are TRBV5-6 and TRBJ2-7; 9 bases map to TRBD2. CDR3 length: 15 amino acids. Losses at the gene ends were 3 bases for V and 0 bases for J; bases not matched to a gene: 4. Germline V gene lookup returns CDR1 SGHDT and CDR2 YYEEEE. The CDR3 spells CASSSRLADSYEQYF. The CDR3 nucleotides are TGTGCCAGCAGCTCTAGACTAGCGGACTCCTACGAGCAGTACTTC.

The CDR3 DNA is TGCGCCAGCAGCCAAGAACAGGGTACCGGGGAGCTGTTTTTT. Translated, it gives CASSQEQGTGELFF. The chain joins TRBV4-3 to TRBJ2-2; D is possibly TRBD1 (6 bases). The V end lost 0 bases, the J end lost 5 bases, and 7 bases lay between the germline ends. The CDR3 covers 14 residues. CDR1 is LGHNA, CDR2 YSLEER, per germline.

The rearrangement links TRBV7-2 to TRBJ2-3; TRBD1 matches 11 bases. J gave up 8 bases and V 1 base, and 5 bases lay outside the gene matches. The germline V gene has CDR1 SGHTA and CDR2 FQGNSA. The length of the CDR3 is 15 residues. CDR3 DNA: TGTGCCAGCAGCTTAGGTGGACAGGGGGCAAGTACGCAGTATTTT. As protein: CASSLGGQGASTQYF.

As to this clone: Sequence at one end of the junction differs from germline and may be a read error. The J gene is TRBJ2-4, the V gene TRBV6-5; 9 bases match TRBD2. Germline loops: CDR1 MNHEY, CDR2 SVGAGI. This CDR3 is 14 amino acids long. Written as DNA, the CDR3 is TGTGCCAGCGCCAGCGGGGGGAATGGAAACATTCGGTACTTC. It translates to CASASGGNGNIRYF.

The CDR3 spells CASRSSGAGDTQYF. As DNA, the CDR3 is TGTGCCAGCAGAAGTAGCGGGGCGGGGGATACGCAGTATTTT. The V and J genes are TRBV6-4 and TRBJ2-3; 8 positions agree with TRBD2. V shed 6 bases and J 6 bases; nucleotides not matched to a gene: 8. The CDR3 spans 14 residues. Germline V gene lookup returns CDR1 MRHNA and CDR2 SNTAGT.

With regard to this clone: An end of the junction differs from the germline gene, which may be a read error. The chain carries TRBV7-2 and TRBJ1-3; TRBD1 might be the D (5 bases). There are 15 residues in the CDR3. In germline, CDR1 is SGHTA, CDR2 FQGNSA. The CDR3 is CASSEDGRAGDTIYF. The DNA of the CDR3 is TGTGCCAGCAGCGAGGACGGCAGGGCTGGAGACACCATATATTTT.

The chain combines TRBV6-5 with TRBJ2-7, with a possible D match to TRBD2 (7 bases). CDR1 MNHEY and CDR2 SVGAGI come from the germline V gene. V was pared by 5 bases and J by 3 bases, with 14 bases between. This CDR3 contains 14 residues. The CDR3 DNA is TGTGCCAGCAGTGCAGGGGAGGGAGTCTACGAGCAGTACTTC. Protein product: CASSAGEGVYEQYF.

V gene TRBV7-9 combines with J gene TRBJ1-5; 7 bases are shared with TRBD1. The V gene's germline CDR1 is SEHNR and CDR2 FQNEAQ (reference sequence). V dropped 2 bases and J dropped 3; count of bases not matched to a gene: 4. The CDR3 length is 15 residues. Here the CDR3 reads CASSLQGVDNQPQHF. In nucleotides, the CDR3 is TGTGCCAGCAGCTTACAGGGGGTAGACAATCAGCCCCAGCATTTT.

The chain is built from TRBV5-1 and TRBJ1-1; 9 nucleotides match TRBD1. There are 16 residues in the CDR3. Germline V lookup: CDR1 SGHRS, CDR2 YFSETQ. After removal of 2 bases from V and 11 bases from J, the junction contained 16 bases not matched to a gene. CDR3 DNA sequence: TGCGCCAGCAGCTTACCTAGGACAGGGGACGACGGTGTGGCTTTCTTT. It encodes CASSLPRTGDDGVAFF.